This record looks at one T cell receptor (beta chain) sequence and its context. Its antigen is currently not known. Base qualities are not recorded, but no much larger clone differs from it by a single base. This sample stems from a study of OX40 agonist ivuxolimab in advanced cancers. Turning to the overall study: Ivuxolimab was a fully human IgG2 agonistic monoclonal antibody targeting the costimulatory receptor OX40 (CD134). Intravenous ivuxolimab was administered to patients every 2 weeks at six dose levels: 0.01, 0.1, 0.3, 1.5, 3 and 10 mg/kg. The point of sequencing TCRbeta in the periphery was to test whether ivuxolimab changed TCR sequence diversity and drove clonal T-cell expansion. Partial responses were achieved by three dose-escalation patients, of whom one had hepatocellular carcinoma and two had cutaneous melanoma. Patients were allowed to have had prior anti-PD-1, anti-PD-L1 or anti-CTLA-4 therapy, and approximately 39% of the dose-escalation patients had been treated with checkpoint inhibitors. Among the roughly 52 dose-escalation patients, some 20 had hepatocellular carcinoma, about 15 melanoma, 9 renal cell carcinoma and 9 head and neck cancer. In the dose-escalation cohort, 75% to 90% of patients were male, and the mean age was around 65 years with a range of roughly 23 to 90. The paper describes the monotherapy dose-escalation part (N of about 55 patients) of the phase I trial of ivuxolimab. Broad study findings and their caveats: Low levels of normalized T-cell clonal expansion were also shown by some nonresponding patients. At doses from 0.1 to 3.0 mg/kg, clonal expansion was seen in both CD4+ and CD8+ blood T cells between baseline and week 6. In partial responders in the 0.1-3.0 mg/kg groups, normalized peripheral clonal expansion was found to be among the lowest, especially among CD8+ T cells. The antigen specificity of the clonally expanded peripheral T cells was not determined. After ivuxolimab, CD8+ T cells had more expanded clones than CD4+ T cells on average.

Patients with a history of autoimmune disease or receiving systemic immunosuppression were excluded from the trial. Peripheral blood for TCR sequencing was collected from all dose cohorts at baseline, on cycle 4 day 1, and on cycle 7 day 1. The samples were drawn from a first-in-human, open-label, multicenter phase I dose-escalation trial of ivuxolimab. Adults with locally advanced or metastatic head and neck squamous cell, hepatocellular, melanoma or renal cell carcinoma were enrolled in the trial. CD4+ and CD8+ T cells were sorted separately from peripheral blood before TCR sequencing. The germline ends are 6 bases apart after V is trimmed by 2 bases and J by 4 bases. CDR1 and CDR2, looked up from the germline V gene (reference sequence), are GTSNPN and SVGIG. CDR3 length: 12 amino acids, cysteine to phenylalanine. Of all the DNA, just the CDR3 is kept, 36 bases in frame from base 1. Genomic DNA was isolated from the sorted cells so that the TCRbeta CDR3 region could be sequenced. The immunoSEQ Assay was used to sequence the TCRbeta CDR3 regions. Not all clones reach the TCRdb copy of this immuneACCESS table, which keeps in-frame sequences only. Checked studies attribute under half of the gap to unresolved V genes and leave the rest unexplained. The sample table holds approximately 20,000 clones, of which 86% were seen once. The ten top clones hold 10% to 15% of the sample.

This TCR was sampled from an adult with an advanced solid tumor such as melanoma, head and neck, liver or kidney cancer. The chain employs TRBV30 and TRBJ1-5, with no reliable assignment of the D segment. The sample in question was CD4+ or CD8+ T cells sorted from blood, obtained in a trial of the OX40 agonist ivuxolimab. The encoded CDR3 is CAWSSLNQPQHF. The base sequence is TGTGCCTGGAGTTCCCTAAATCAGCCCCAGCATTTT.